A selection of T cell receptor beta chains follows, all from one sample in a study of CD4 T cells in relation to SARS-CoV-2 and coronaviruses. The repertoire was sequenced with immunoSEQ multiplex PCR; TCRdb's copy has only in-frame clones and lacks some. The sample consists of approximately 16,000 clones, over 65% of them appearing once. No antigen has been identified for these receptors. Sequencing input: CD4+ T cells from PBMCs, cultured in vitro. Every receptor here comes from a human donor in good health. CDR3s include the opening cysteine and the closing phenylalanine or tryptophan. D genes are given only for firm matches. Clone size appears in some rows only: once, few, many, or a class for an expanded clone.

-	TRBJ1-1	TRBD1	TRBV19	TGTGCCAGTAGTATCGGACAGGGGGCTTCTCGCGGCACTGAAGCTTTCTTT	CASSIGQGASRGTEAFF
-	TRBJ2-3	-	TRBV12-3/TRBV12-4	TGTGCCAGCACGGGAAAAGATACGCAGTATTTT	CASTGKDTQYF
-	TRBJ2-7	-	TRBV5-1	TGCGCCAGCAGCTTCAGATCGAACTCCTACGAGCAGTACTTC	CASSFRSNSYEQYF
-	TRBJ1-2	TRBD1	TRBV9	TGTGCCAGCAGCGTAGCGGGACAGGGAAACTATGGCTACACCTTC	CASSVAGQGNYGYTF
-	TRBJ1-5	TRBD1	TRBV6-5	TGTGCCAGCACCTCCGGACAGGGGTTTCAGCCCCAGCATTTT	CASTSGQGFQPQHF
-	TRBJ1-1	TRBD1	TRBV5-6	TGTGCCAGCAGCGAGGACAGGGACACTGAAGCTTTCTTT	CASSEDRDTEAFF
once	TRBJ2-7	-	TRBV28	TGTGCCAGCAGCAGCTACCGGGCTAACTCCTACGAGCAGTACTTC	CASSSYRANSYEQYF
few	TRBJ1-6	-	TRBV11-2	TGTGCCAGCAGCTTAGATGTCCTGAATTCACCCCTCCACTTT	CASSLDVLNSPLHF
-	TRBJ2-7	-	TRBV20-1	TGCAGTGCTAGAGATCTAGACGAGCAGTACTTC	CSARDLDEQYF
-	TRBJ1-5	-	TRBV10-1	TGCGCCAGCAGTGACAGGGAAAAGCCCCAGCATTTT	CASSDREKPQHF
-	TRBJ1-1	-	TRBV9	TGTGCCAGCAGCGTAGTGGGACAAGCAAACACTGAAGCTTTCTTT	CASSVVGQANTEAFF
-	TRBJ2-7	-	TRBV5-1	TGCGCCAGCAGCCGTAGCAGGCCTAATAGCCACGAGCAGTACTTC	CASSRSRPNSHEQYF
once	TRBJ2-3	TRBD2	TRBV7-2	TGTGCCAGCAGCAGGACTAGCGGAGATAGCACAGATACGCAGTATTTT	CASSRTSGDSTDTQYF
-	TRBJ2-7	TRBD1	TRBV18	TGTGCCAGCTCACCAGGGACAGGGAGCAACGAGCAGTACTTC	CASSPGTGSNEQYF
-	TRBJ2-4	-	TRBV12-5	TGTGCTAGTGGTCGCTGGACAGAAAACATTCAGTACTTC	CASGRWTENIQYF
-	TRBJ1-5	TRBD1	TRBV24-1	TGTGCCACCAGTGACCCAGGACAGGGCTCGAGCAATCAGCCCCAGCATTTT	CATSDPGQGSSNQPQHF